The clone carrying this TCR beta chain turned up a few times. Its target is unknown. A read error is possible here, since a much larger clone lies one base away. Template switching introduced a universal primer site, and the cDNA bore unique molecular identifiers. From the 5' RACE reads, TCRdb called clonotypes with MiXCR, one entry per CDR3 protein. Of hundreds of thousands of distinct CDR3 sequences listed, around 6.1% are singletons. The data stem from a study of identical twins. Study-level results: Part of the zero-insertion signal could reflect confounding by invariant MAIT and iNKT cells. Beta out-of-frame sequences showed weaker excess sharing between twins. Clonotypes of the beta chain that were abundant in cord blood carried fewer insertions (memory repertoires showed none).

This receptor was obtained from a man aged 18 to 35 in good health. The sequenced material came from naive T cells sorted from blood.

CDR3 bases: TGTGCCAGCAGTTTTGAGAGCAATCAGCCCCAGCATTTT. Protein: CASSFESNQPQHF. This chain uses TRBV12-3 or TRBV12-4 with TRBJ1-5; unclear D gene. The CDR3 has 13 amino acids. V shed 3 bases and J shed 1 base, with 4 bases lying between them.